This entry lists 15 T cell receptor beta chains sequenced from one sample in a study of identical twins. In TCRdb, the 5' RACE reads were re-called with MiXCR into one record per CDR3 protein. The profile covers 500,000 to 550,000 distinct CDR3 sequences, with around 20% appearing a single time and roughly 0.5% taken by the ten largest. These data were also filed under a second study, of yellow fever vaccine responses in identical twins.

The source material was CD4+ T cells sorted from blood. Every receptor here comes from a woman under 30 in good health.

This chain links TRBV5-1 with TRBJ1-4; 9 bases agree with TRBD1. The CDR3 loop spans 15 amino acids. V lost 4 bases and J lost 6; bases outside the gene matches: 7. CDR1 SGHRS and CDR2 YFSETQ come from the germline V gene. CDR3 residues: CASSPGGQGYEKLFF. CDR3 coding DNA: TGCGCCAGCAGCCCTGGTGGACAGGGGTATGAAAAACTGTTTTTT.

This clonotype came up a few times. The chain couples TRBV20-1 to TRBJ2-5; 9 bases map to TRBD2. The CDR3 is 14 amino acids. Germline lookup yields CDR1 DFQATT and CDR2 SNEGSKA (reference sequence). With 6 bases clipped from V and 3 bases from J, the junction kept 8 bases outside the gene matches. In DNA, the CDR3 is TGCAGTGCCCAGCGGGGGGTAACGAAAGAGACCCAGTACTTC. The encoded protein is CSAQRGVTKETQYF.

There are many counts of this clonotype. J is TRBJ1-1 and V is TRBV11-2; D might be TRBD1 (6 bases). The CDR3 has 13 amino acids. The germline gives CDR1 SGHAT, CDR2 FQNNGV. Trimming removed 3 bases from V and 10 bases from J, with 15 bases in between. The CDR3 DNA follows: TGTGCCAGCAGCTTGGGCGTTGAAGGGGGAGCTTTCTTT. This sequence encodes CASSLGVEGGAFF. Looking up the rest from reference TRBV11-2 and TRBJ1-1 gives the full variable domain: EAGVAQSPRYKIIEKRQSVAFWCNPISGHATLYWYQQILGQGPKLLIQFQNNGVVDDSQLPKDRFSAERLKGVDSTLKIQPAKLEDSAVYLCASSLGVEGGAFFGQGTRLTVV.

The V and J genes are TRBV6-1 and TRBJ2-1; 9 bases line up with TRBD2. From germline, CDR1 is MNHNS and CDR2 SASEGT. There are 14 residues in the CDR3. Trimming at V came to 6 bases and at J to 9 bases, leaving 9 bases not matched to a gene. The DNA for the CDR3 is TGTGCCAGCAGGCTTAGCGGGAGCCTTGGTGAGCAGTTCTTC. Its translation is CASRLSGSLGEQFF.

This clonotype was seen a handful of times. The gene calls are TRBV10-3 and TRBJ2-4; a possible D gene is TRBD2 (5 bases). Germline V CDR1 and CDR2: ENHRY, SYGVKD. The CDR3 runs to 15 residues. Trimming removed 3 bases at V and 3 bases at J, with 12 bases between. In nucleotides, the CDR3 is TGTGCCATCAGTGATGTCCGGGGTAGCAAAAACATTCAGTACTTC. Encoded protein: CAISDVRGSKNIQYF.

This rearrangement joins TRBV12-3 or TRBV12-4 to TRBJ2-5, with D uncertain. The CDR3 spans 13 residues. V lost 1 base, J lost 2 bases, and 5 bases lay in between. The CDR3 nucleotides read TGTGCCAGCAGTTTAGACACACAAGAGACCCAGTACTTC. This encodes CASSLDTQETQYF.

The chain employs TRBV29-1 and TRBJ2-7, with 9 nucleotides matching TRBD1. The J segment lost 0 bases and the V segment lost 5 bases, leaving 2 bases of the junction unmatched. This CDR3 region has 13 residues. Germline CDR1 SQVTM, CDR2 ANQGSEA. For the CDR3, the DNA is TGCAGCGTTCGGACAGGGGTCTCCTACGAGCAGTACTTC. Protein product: CSVRTGVSYEQYF.

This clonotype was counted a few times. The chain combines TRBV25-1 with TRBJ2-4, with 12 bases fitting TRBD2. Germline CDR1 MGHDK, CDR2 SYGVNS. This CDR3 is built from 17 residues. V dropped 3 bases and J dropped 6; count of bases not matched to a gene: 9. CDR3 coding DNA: TGTGCCAGCAGTGAGGCTAGCGGGGGGGCGGGGAGAAACATTCAGTACTTC. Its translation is CASSEASGGAGRNIQYF.

The CDR3 bases are TGCAGCGTACGGGAAAGGGCTAGCACAGATACGCAGTATTTT. Translated: CSVRERASTDTQYF. The chain employs TRBV29-1 and TRBJ2-3; TRBD2 might be the D (5 bases). The CDR3 covers 14 residues. CDR1 and CDR2 (germline): SQVTM, ANQGSEA. With 6 bases removed from V and 0 bases from J, the gap between germline ends came to 13 bases.

The CDR3 sequence: CASSPLRGGNSPLHF. The DNA for the CDR3 is TGTGCCAGCAGTCCCCTTAGGGGAGGTAATTCACCCCTCCACTTT. The V call is TRBV12-3 or TRBV12-4, the J call TRBJ1-6; D possibly corresponds to TRBD1 (5 bases). Trimming removed 5 bases from V and 6 bases from J, with 14 bases in between. This CDR3 has 15 residues.

The CDR3 DNA sequence: TGTGCCATGGGCCCGGGCAGGGACTCACCCCTCCACTTT. It specifies CAMGPGRDSPLHF. This rearrangement joins TRBV5-8 to TRBJ1-6, with a weak D call TRBD1 (5 bases). From germline, CDR1 is SGHTS and CDR2 YDEGEE. The CDR3 spans 13 residues. Trimming removed 9 bases at V and 10 bases at J, with 17 bases between.

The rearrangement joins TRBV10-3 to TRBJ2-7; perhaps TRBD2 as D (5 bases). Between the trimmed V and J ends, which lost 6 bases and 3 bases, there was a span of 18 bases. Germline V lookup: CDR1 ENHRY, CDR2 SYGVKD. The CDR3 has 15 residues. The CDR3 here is CAISDPRGALYEQYF. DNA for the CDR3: TGTGCCATCAGCGACCCCCGGGGTGCTCTCTACGAGCAGTACTTC.

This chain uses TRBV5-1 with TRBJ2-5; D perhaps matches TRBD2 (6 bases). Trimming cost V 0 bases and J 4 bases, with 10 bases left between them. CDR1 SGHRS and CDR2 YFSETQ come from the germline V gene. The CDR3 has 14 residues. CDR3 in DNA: TGCGCCAGCAGCTTGGGGTCTAGCGTAGAGACCCAGTACTTC. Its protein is CASSLGSSVETQYF.

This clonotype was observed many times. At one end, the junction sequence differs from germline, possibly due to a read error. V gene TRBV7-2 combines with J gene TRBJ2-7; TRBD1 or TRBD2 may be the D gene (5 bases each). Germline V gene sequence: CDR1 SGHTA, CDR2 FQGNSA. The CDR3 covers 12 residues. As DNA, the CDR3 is TGTGCCAGCAGCCTTTCCGGGGCCAGGCAGCACTTC. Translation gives CASSLSGARQHF.

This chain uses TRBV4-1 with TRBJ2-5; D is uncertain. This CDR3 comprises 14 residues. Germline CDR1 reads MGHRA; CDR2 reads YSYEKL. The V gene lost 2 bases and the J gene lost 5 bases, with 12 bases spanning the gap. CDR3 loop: CASSQTWGMETQYF. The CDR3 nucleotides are TGCGCCAGCAGCCAAACCTGGGGTATGGAGACCCAGTACTTC.